This T cell receptor beta chain stems from a study of HIV-infected patients and healthy controls. Broader study findings: Significant mean usage differences between HIV-infected patients and controls involved eight alpha and eight beta V genes. Untreated HIV+ repertoires had roughly threefold fewer distinct CDR3s and lower Shannon diversity than healthy controls. Study cohorts differed slightly in age and sex, but this did not explain diversity differences.

Whole blood was used without fractionation, so all unsorted peripheral T cells were included. Reverse transcription used approximately 500 ng RNA and constant-region primers for alpha and beta. Each of the alpha and beta chains got its own library through chain-specific third strand synthesis with indices. TCRdb fed the 5' RACE reads into MiXCR, producing one record per CDR3 protein. The data hold 15,000 to 20,000 distinct CDR3 sequences, with about 8.9% observed a single time. This clonotype has at least ten counts. What it binds is unknown. The CDR3 has 16 amino acids. The J segment lost 5 bases and the V segment lost 6 bases, leaving 16 bases of the junction unmatched. Germline V gives CDR1 SQVTM, CDR2 ANQGSEA.

The J gene is TRBJ1-1, the V gene TRBV29-1, with 9 bases lining up with TRBD1. This TCR derives from an adult in good health. Source material: blood. CDR3 protein: CSVPKEGTGMGTEAFF. The CDR3 DNA is TGCAGCGTCCCAAAGGAAGGGACAGGGATGGGGACTGAAGCTTTCTTT.